The sequence of this T cell receptor beta chain was determined in a study of beta chain features in type 1 diabetes. The whole isolated RNA underwent reverse transcription, so sequencing captured expressed TCRB transcripts. Libraries were prepared by immunoSEQ multiplex PCR; TCRdb keeps only in-frame clonotypes and omits some of them. The sample consists of hundreds of thousands of clones, less than 20% of them appearing once. CDR3 size: 15 residues. Trimming took off 7 bases at V and 5 bases at J, with 20 bases between the two ends. Germline assignment: CDR1 ENHRY and CDR2 SYGVKD. Source material: naive CD4+ T cells from blood. The receptor comes from a man aged 18-30 years in good health. The chain employs TRBV10-3 and TRBJ2-5, with D perhaps assigned TRBD1 or TRBD2 (5 bases each). As DNA, the CDR3 is TGTGCCATCACCCTAACTGGGACCGAGGGGGAGACCCAGTACTTC. Translated: CAITLTGTEGETQYF.